This TCR beta chain was recorded in a study of T cell changes during pregnancy in multiple sclerosis. Generated by immunoSEQ multiplex PCR, the TCRdb table keeps only in-frame clones and is missing some. The table shows fewer than 70,000 clones, with 85% to 90% occurring only once. The ends lost 5 bases at V and 5 bases at J; junction bases unmatched: 6. The CDR3 extends over 14 amino acids. From germline, CDR1 is SGHAT and CDR2 FQNNGV. This rearrangement joins TRBV11-2 to TRBJ2-1, with 7 bases fitting TRBD1. This TCR was sampled from a human donor whose cells served as feeder cells for cultures in a pregnancy study. The specimen was peripheral blood from another person, used as feeder cells. The CDR3 protein is CASSHPGQNNEQFF. Here the CDR3 DNA reads TGTGCCAGCAGCCACCCGGGACAGAACAATGAGCAGTTCTTC. The full variable domain, completed using reference TRBV11-2 and TRBJ2-1, is EAGVAQSPRYKIIEKRQSVAFWCNPISGHATLYWYQQILGQGPKLLIQFQNNGVVDDSQLPKDRFSAERLKGVDSTLKIQPAKLEDSAVYLCASSHPGQNNEQFFGPGTRLTVL.